This T cell receptor beta chain was sequenced for a study of T cells expressing NK-cell markers. TCRdb re-called the 5' RACE reads and shows each CDR3 protein once, DNA omitted. This specimen shows hundreds of thousands of distinct CDR3 sequences; the ten leading clones hold 3.5% to 5%. The CDR3 loop spans 14 amino acids. Germline CDR1 and CDR2: LGHNA and YSLEER. V and J are TRBV4-3 and TRBJ2-3. The clonotype originates from a woman aged 18-70 years in good health. Sequencing was done on a sample of blood T cells: a sorted CD56 or NKG2C T cell subset, CD4+ or CD8+ T cells, or bulk PBMC T cells (not recorded which). The CDR3 is CASSQDSKADTQYF.